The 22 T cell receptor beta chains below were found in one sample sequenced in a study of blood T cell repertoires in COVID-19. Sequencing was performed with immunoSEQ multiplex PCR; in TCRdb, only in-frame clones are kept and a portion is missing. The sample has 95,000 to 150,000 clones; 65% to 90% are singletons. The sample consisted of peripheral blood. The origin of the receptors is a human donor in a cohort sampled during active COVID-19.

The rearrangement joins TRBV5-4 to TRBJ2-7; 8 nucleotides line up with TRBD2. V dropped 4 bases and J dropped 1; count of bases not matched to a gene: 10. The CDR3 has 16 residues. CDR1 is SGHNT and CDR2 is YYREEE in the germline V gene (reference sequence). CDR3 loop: CASSPGGGGRSYEQYF. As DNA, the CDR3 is TGTGCCAGCAGCCCGGGAGGCGGGGGGCGATCCTACGAGCAGTACTTC.

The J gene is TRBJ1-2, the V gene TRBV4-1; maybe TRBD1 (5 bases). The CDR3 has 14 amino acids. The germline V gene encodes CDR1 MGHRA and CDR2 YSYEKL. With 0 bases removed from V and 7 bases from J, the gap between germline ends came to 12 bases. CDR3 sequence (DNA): TGCGCCAGCAGCCAAGACGGGACTGGGATTGGCTACACCTTC. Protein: CASSQDGTGIGYTF.

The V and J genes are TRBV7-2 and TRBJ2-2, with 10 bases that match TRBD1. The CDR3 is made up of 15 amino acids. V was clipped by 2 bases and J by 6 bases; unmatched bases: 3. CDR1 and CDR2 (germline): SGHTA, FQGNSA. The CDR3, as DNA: TGTGCCAGCAGCTTAAGGGACAGGGGTTCCGGGGAGCTGTTTTTT. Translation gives CASSLRDRGSGELFF.

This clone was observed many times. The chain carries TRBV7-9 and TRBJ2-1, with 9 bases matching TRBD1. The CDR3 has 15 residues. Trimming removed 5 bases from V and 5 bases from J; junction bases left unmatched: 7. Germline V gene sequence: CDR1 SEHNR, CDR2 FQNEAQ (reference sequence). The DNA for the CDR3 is TGTGCCAGCAGCGGGACAGGGCAGGTTGACAATGAGCAGTTCTTC. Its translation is CASSGTGQVDNEQFF.

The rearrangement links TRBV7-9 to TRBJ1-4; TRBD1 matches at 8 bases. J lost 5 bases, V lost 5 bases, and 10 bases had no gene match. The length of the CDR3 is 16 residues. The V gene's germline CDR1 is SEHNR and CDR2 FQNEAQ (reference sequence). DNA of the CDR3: TGTGCCAGCAGCGCGGACCCCTGGACAGGGAATGAAAAACTGTTTTTT. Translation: CASSADPWTGNEKLFF.

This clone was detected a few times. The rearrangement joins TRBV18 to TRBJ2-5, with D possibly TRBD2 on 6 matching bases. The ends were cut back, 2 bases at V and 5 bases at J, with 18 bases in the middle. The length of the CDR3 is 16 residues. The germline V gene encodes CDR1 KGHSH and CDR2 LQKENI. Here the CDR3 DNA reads TGTGCCAGCTCACCAAACAGCCGGGGGTATTCGGAGACCCAGTACTTC. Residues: CASSPNSRGYSETQYF.

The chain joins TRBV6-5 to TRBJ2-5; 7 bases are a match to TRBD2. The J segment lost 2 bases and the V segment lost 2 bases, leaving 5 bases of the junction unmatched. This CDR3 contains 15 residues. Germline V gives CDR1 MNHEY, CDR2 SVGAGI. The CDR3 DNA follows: TGTGCCAGCAGTTACGGGGGGGGAGGGCAAGAGACCCAGTACTTC. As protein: CASSYGGGGQETQYF.

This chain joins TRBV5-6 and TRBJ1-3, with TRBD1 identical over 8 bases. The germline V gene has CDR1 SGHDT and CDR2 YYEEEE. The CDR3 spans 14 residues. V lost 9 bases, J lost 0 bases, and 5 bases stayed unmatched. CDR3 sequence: CATGQVSSGNTIYF. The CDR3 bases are TGTGCCACGGGACAGGTTAGCTCTGGAAACACCATATATTTT.

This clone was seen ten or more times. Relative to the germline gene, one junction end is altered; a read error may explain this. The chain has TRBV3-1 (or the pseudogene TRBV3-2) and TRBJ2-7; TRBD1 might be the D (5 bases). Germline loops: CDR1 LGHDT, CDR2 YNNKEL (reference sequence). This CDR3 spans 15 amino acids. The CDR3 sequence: CASRQGQGISYEQYF. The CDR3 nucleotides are TGTGCCAGCCGCCAAGGCCAGGGTATATCCTACGAGCAGTACTTC.

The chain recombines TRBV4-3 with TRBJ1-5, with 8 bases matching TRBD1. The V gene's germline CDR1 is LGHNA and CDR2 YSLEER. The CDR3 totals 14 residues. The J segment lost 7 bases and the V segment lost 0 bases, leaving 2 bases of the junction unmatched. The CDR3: CASSQETGDQPQHF. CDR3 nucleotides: TGCGCCAGCAGCCAAGAGACAGGGGACCAGCCCCAGCATTTT.

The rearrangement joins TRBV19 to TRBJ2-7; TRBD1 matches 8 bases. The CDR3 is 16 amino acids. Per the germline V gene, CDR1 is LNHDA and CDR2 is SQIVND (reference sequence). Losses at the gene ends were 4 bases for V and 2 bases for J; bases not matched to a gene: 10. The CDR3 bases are TGTGCCAGTAGTACCCGGGGACAGGCCCTTCCCTACGAGCAGTACTTC. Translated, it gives CASSTRGQALPYEQYF.

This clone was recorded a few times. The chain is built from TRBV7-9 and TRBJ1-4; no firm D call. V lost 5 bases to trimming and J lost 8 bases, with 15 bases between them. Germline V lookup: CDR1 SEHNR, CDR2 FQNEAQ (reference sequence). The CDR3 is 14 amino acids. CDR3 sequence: CASSREGGAEKLFF. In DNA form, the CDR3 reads TGTGCCAGCAGCCGCGAGGGAGGCGCCGAAAAACTGTTTTTT.

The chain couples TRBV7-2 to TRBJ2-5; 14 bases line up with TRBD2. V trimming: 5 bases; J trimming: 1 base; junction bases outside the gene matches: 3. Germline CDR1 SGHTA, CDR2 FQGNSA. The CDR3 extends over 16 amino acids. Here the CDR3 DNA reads TGTGCCAGCAGCGACGGACTAGCGGGGGGCCAAGAGACCCAGTACTTC. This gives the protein CASSDGLAGGQETQYF.

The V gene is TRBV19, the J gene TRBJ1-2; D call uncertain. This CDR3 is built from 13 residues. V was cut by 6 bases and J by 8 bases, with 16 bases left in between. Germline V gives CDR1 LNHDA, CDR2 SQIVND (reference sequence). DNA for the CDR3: TGTGCCAGTAGCTCCACGGGTACCGGCGGCTACACCTTC. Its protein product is CASSSTGTGGYTF.

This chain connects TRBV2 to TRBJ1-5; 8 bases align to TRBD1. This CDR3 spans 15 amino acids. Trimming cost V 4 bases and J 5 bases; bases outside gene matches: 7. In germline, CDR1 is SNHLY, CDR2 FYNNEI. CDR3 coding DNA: TGTGCCAGCAGTGGGAGGACAGGGAGGGATCAGCCCCAGCATTTT. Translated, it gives CASSGRTGRDQPQHF.

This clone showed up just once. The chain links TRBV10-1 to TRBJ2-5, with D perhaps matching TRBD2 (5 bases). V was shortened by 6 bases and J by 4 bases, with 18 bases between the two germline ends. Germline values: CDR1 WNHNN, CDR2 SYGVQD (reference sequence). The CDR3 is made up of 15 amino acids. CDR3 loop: CASSDQAGGGETQYF. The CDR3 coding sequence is TGCGCCAGCAGCGACCAGGCAGGAGGAGGAGAGACCCAGTACTTC.

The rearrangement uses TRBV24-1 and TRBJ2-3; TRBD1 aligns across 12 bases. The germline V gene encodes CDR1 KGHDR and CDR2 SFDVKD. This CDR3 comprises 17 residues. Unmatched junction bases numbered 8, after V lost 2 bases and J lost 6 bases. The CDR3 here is CATSDSSGTGGRDTQYF. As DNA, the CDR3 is TGTGCCACCAGTGATTCCTCCGGGACAGGGGGCAGGGATACGCAGTATTTT.

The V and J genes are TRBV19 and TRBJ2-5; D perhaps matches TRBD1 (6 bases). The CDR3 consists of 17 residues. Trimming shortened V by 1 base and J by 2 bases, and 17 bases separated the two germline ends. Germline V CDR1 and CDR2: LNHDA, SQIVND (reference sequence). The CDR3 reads CASSIGTDSKRQETQYF. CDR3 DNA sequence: TGTGCCAGTAGTATAGGTACGGACAGTAAGAGACAAGAGACCCAGTACTTC.

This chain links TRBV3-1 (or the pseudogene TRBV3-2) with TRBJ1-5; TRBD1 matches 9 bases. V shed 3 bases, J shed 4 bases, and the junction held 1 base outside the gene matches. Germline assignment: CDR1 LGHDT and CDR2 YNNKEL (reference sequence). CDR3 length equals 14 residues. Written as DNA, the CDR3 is TGTGCCAGCAGCCACGGGACAGGGAATCAGCCCCAGCATTTT. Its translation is CASSHGTGNQPQHF.

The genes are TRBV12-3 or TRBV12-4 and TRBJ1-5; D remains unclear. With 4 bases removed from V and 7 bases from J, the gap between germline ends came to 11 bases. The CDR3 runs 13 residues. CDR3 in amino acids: CASSSGAGQPQHF. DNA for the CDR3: TGTGCCAGCAGTTCGGGAGCGGGACAGCCCCAGCATTTT.

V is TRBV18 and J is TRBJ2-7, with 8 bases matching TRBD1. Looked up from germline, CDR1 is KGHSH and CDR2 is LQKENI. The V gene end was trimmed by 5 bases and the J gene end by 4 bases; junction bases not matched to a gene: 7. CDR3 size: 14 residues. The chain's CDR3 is CASSAGTGSYEQYF. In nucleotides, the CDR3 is TGTGCCAGCTCAGCCGGGACAGGCTCTTACGAGCAGTACTTC.

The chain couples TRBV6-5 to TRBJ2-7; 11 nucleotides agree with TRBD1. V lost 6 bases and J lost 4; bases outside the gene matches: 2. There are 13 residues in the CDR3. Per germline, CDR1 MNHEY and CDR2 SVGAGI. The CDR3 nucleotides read TGTGCCAGCAGCAGGGACAGGGGGTACGAGCAGTACTTC. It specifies CASSRDRGYEQYF.